The 24 T cell receptor beta chains in this list originate from one sample, sequenced in a study of Ad26.COV2.S vaccination and SARS-CoV-2 variants. The method was immunoSEQ multiplex PCR; TCRdb's version includes in-frame clones alone and lacks a portion of them. The sample lists hundreds of thousands of clones; roughly 81% were seen once. Indicated treatment: 15 to 20 received Ad26.COV2.S at low or high dose, single or two shots; a few received placebo; per-sample allocation not given. It was on day 63 after the first vaccine or placebo injection that samples were taken. Here the sequenced sample was peripheral blood, taken in a trial of Ad26.COV2.S vaccine versus placebo. The receptors were sampled from a person aged 18-65 years who received the Ad26.COV2.S COVID-19 vaccine or a placebo.

The chain has TRBV27 and TRBJ1-3; 7 positions agree with TRBD1. The CDR3 length is 15 residues. Trimming cost V 8 bases and J 4 bases; bases outside gene matches: 11. Germline values: CDR1 MNHEY, CDR2 SMNVEV (reference sequence). The CDR3 is CASRAQGTKGNTIYF. CDR3 sequence (DNA): TGTGCCAGCCGAGCACAGGGGACAAAAGGAAACACCATATATTTT.

This sequence joins TRBV30 and TRBJ2-7; TRBD1 matches 7 bases. V lost 3 bases to trimming and J lost 6 bases; unmatched junction nucleotides: 5. The CDR3 totals 12 residues. CDR1 and CDR2 from the germline V gene are GTSNPN and SVGIG (reference sequence). The CDR3 DNA is TGTGCCTGGAGAGAACAGGGGCTCGAGCAGTACTTC. Translation gives CAWREQGLEQYF.

This clone showed up just a few times. In the same sample, other DNA sequences code for this CDR3. The V and J genes are TRBV5-1 and TRBJ2-2; D ambiguous. CDR1 and CDR2 from the germline V gene are SGHRS and YFSETQ. V was shortened by 0 bases and J by 0 bases, with 3 bases between the two germline ends. CDR3 size: 14 residues. The CDR3 region has the DNA TGCGCCAGCAGCTTGGCAGCGAACACCGGGGAGCTGTTTTTT. Translation gives CASSLAANTGELFF.

The chain links TRBV2 to TRBJ1-4; TRBD1 agrees at 7 bases. The germline V gene encodes CDR1 SNHLY and CDR2 FYNNEI. V lost 5 bases to trimming and J lost 2 bases; unmatched junction nucleotides: 2. The CDR3 runs 14 residues. CDR3 nucleotide sequence: TGTGCCAGCAGTCCACAGGGGACTAATGAAAAACTGTTTTTT. The encoded protein is CASSPQGTNEKLFF.

The CDR3 spells CSASVLTGHNEQFF. The DNA of the CDR3 is TGCAGTGCTAGTGTCCTGACAGGGCACAATGAGCAGTTCTTC. The chain combines TRBV20-1 with TRBJ2-1; TRBD1 matches at 7 bases. Per the germline V gene, CDR1 is DFQATT and CDR2 is SNEGSKA (reference sequence). V dropped 3 bases and J dropped 5; count of bases not matched to a gene: 7. The CDR3 runs 14 residues.

V usage is TRBV12-3 or TRBV12-4 and J usage is TRBJ1-1, with a tentative D call TRBD1 (6 bases). The germline V and J ends were trimmed by 6 bases and 5 bases, with 10 bases remaining between them. This CDR3 spans 12 amino acids. CDR3 loop: CASRGAWTEAFF. The CDR3 DNA reads as TGTGCCAGCAGGGGGGCTTGGACTGAAGCTTTCTTT.

The chain has TRBV5-8 and TRBJ2-4; 10 nucleotides agree with TRBD1. Germline values: CDR1 SGHTS, CDR2 YDEGEE. The CDR3 contains 14 residues. The V gene end was trimmed by 3 bases and the J gene end by 8 bases; junction bases not matched to a gene: 5. CDR3 bases: TGTGCCAGCAGCTCGGGACAGGGGTTTGACATTCAGTACTTC. The encoded protein is CASSSGQGFDIQYF.

CDR3 sequence reads: CASSSPGVVSQPQHF. In nucleotides, the CDR3 is TGTGCCAGCAGTTCTCCAGGGGTGGTGAGTCAGCCCCAGCATTTT. The V gene is TRBV6-2 or TRBV6-3, the J gene TRBJ1-5, with D possibly matching TRBD1 (6 bases). CDR3 length equals 15 residues. CDR1 and CDR2 (germline): MNHEY, SVGEGT. Trimming took 4 bases from V and 6 from J, leaving 16 bases between them.

The chain employs TRBV25-1 and TRBJ2-7; TRBD2 might be the D (6 bases). Germline CDR1 is MGHDK and CDR2 is SYGVNS. The CDR3 is made up of 17 amino acids. V was trimmed by 4 bases and J by 4 bases, leaving 23 bases between them. The CDR3 is CASSGDPGWRDYYEQYF. CDR3 nucleotide sequence: TGTGCCAGCAGTGGTGACCCAGGGTGGAGGGATTATTACGAGCAGTACTTC.

A single count supports this clone. The chain has TRBV6-6 and TRBJ2-1; D unresolved. Germline V gene data show CDR1 as MNHNY and CDR2 as SVGAGI (reference sequence). The CDR3 contains 12 residues. V was pared by 4 bases and J by 8 bases, with 9 bases between. CDR3 residues: CASSSPMDEQFF. The CDR3 coding sequence is TGTGCCAGCAGTTCACCAATGGATGAGCAGTTCTTC.

V gene TRBV18 combines with J gene TRBJ1-1; 10 nucleotides agree with TRBD1. Germline V lookup: CDR1 KGHSH, CDR2 LQKENI. The V gene end was trimmed by 3 bases and the J gene end by 10 bases; junction bases not matched to a gene: 11. There are 15 residues in the CDR3. CDR3 residues: CASSPQLGQGDGAFF. CDR3 nucleotides: TGTGCCAGCTCACCGCAGCTCGGACAGGGGGACGGAGCTTTCTTT.

This rearrangement joins TRBV9 to TRBJ2-7, with D perhaps matching TRBD2 (8 bases). With 4 bases removed from V and 0 bases from J, the gap between germline ends came to 14 bases. The CDR3 loop spans 15 amino acids. Germline assignment: CDR1 SGDLS and CDR2 YYNGEE. CDR3 sequence (DNA): TGTGCCAGCAGCCCGGGAGGGGGCCACTCCTACGAGCAGTACTTC. It encodes CASSPGGGHSYEQYF.

This rearrangement joins TRBV7-9 to TRBJ1-4; D call uncertain. The CDR3 is 15 residues long. The V end was cut by 5 bases, the J end by 0 bases, with 10 bases between. The V gene's germline CDR1 is SEHNR and CDR2 FQNEAQ (reference sequence). CDR3 bases: TGTGCCAGCAGCCCCGCGGCTGCAACTAATGAAAAACTGTTTTTT. As protein: CASSPAAATNEKLFF.

The chain employs TRBV30 and TRBJ2-6, with TRBD1 identical over 7 bases. CDR3 length: 15 residues. CDR1 GTSNPN and CDR2 SVGIG come from the germline V gene (reference sequence). The junction had 4 bases not matched to a gene; V was cut back by 2 bases and J by 3 bases. CDR3 nucleotide sequence: TGTGCCTGGAGTCCCCGGACAGGTGGGGCCAACGTCCTGACTTTC. As protein: CAWSPRTGGANVLTF.

The genes are TRBV30 and TRBJ2-2, with a tentative D call TRBD2 (5 bases). The CDR3 sequence is 14 residues long. The germline gives CDR1 GTSNPN, CDR2 SVGIG (reference sequence). V shed 0 bases and J shed 7 bases, with 12 bases lying between them. CDR3 protein: CAWSVTMSGGELFF. The CDR3 DNA reads TGTGCCTGGAGTGTAACGATGAGCGGCGGGGAGCTGTTTTTT.

The V call is TRBV10-3, the J call TRBJ2-1; 11 nucleotides align to TRBD2. This CDR3 is 15 amino acids long. The J segment lost 3 bases and the V segment lost 6 bases, leaving 4 bases of the junction unmatched. Germline loops: CDR1 ENHRY, CDR2 SYGVKD. As DNA, the CDR3 is TGTGCCATCAGGGATAGCGGGAGGGTCTACAATGAGCAGTTCTTC. Amino acid sequence: CAIRDSGRVYNEQFF.

This clone was seen only once. An end of the junction differs from the germline gene, which may be a read error. The rearrangement uses TRBV3-1 (or the pseudogene TRBV3-2) and TRBJ2-3; 9 positions match TRBD2. From germline, CDR1 is LGHDT and CDR2 YNNKEL (reference sequence). The CDR3 covers 15 residues. The DNA of the CDR3 is TGTGCCGGCAGCCAGGTAGCGGGGGGCACAGATACGCAGTATTTT. This translates into CAGSQVAGGTDTQYF.

About this clone itself: The same CDR3 can be traced to other DNA sequences in this sample. The V and J genes are TRBV2 and TRBJ2-7, with D possibly being TRBD2 (6 bases). V was clipped by 6 bases and J by 1 base, with 7 bases between them. Looked up from germline, CDR1 is SNHLY and CDR2 is FYNNEI. CDR3 length: 12 residues. Here the CDR3 reads CASRGGSYEQYF. CDR3 DNA sequence: TGTGCCAGCAGGGGGGGTTCCTACGAGCAGTACTTC. Full variable domain (remainder filled in from reference TRBV2 and TRBJ2-7): EPEVTQTPSHQVTQMGQEVILRCVPISNHLYFYWYRQILGQKVEFLVSFYNNEISEKSEIFDDQFSVERPDGSNFTLKIRSTKLEDSAMYFCASRGGSYEQYFGPGTRLTVT.

The V call is TRBV2, the J call TRBJ2-5; 14 bases are shared with TRBD2. The CDR3 spans 18 residues. The V segment lost 6 bases and the J segment 0 bases; nucleotides outside the gene matches: 9. Germline values: CDR1 SNHLY, CDR2 FYNNEI. The CDR3: CASRRTSGRTGDQETQYF. As DNA, the CDR3 is TGTGCCAGCAGGAGGACTAGCGGGAGGACTGGGGACCAAGAGACCCAGTACTTC.

The chain combines TRBV6-6 with TRBJ2-3; D is possibly TRBD2 (6 bases). The CDR3 runs 16 residues. The V end lost 6 bases, the J end lost 7 bases, and 23 bases lay between the germline ends. Germline CDR1 MNHNY, CDR2 SVGAGI (reference sequence). The CDR3 reads CASSLGWGERRNTQYF. In DNA, the CDR3 is TGTGCCAGCAGCCTGGGCTGGGGGGAGAGGAGAAATACGCAGTATTTT.

The chain has TRBV6-4 and TRBJ1-5; D unclear. Looked up from germline, CDR1 is MRHNA and CDR2 is SNTAGT. The CDR3 is 13 amino acids. Trimming stripped 9 bases from V and 7 bases from J, with 16 bases between. DNA for the CDR3: TGTGCCAGGACCAGGCACAATCTGCAGCCCCAGCATTTT. The encoded protein is CARTRHNLQPQHF.

The gene calls are TRBV5-4 and TRBJ2-7; TRBD2 matches at 12 bases. In germline, CDR1 is SGHNT, CDR2 YYREEE (reference sequence). CDR3 length: 16 amino acids. The V gene end was trimmed by 4 bases and the J gene end by 3 bases; junction bases not matched to a gene: 8. The CDR3 DNA reads as TGTGCCAGCAGCACGCTACTAGCGGGAGGTTTCTACGAGCAGTACTTC. Residues: CASSTLLAGGFYEQYF.

The chain has TRBV9 and TRBJ1-4; 9 nucleotides agree with TRBD1. The CDR3 consists of 15 residues. Looked up from germline, CDR1 is SGDLS and CDR2 is YYNGEE. V was pared by 5 bases and J by 8 bases, with 10 bases of the junction left unmatched. The DNA for the CDR3 is TGTGCCAGCAGTCGGTCCGGGACAGGGACAGAAAAACTGTTTTTT. This sequence encodes CASSRSGTGTEKLFF.

This chain links TRBV6-2 or TRBV6-3 with TRBJ2-1; D perhaps matches TRBD2 (7 bases). V was trimmed by 5 bases and J by 2 bases, leaving 13 bases between them. The CDR3 length is 15 residues. The germline V gene encodes CDR1 MNHEY and CDR2 SVGEGT. This chain's CDR3 is CASSQRGAAYNEQFF. CDR3 bases: TGTGCCAGCAGTCAACGGGGGGCTGCCTACAATGAGCAGTTCTTC.